Each of the 16 T cell receptor beta chains below was sequenced from the same sample in a study of T-cell reconstitution after alpha-beta-depleted transplantation in children. TCRbeta library preparation incorporated unique molecular identifiers. TCRdb redid the calling of the PCR reads with MiXCR, one entry per CDR3 protein. The table records 150,000 to 200,000 distinct CDR3 sequences, around 5.9% of them present only once. The sequencing used PBMCs, collected before TCRalphabeta/CD19-depleted stem cell transplant. These receptors came from a girl less than two years old with combined immunodeficiency, due to receive a stem cell transplant.

There are many counts of this clonotype. The rearrangement joins TRBV29-1 to TRBJ2-7; TRBD1 aligns across 9 bases. CDR1 and CDR2 from the germline V gene are SQVTM and ANQGSEA. The CDR3 loop spans 12 amino acids. The trim removed 6 bases at V and 3 bases at J, leaving 3 bases unmatched. The CDR3 DNA follows: TGCAGCGTCCGGACAGGGGACTACGAGCAGTACTTC. Its protein is CSVRTGDYEQYF.

This clonotype was counted many times. This rearrangement joins TRBV6-5 to TRBJ2-7; D is possibly TRBD1 (5 bases). The CDR3 contains 16 residues. CDR1 is MNHEY, CDR2 SVGAGI, per germline. Trimming left V 0 bases short and J 5 bases short, with 17 bases between. This CDR3 is CASSYSGAQGVHEQYF. CDR3 coding DNA: TGTGCCAGCAGTTACTCCGGTGCTCAGGGTGTCCACGAGCAGTACTTC.

The chain has TRBV5-1 and TRBJ2-1, with D perhaps matching TRBD2 (6 bases). Trimming took 4 bases from V and 6 from J, leaving 14 bases between them. The CDR3 consists of 14 residues. Germline assignment: CDR1 SGHRS and CDR2 YFSETQ. CDR3 DNA sequence: TGCGCCAGCAGCACCACGAGCGGGCCCAATGAGCAGTTCTTC. Its translation is CASSTTSGPNEQFF.

This clonotype was observed many times. V is TRBV7-3 and J is TRBJ2-2, with 8 positions matching TRBD1. The CDR3 is 16 residues long. The germline CDR1 and CDR2 sequences are SGHTA and FQGTGA. V trimming: 1 base; J trimming: 5 bases; junction bases outside the gene matches: 6. The CDR3 DNA reads as TGTGCCAGCAGCTTAATTCGCAGGGGGCGGACCGGGGAGCTGTTTTTT. As protein: CASSLIRRGRTGELFF.

Ten or more counts support this clonotype. The gene calls are TRBV29-1 and TRBJ2-7; no firm D call. In germline, CDR1 is SQVTM, CDR2 ANQGSEA. The ends were cut back, 6 bases at V and 5 bases at J, with 14 bases in the middle. The CDR3 extends over 12 amino acids. CDR3 bases: TGCAGCGTGTCGCTGCCCCCTCACGAGCAGTACTTC. Its protein is CSVSLPPHEQYF.

This clonotype showed up many times. The genes are TRBV7-9 and TRBJ1-1; no firm D call. The ends were cut back, 5 bases at V and 11 bases at J, with 15 bases in the middle. The CDR3 totals 12 residues. Germline V gene data show CDR1 as SEHNR and CDR2 as FQNEAQ (reference sequence). The CDR3 loop reads CASSLTPGGAFF. CDR3 DNA sequence: TGTGCCAGCAGCCTCACTCCAGGAGGGGCTTTCTTT.

Ten or more counts support this clonotype. This sequence joins TRBV7-6 and TRBJ2-3; 12 bases fit TRBD2. V shed 2 bases and J 4 bases; nucleotides not matched to a gene: 7. CDR1 SGHVS and CDR2 FNYEAQ come from the germline V gene. There are 17 residues in the CDR3. The DNA for the CDR3 is TGTGCCAGCAGCTTACTTCCTAGCGGGGGGGCCGCAGATACGCAGTATTTT. It is translated as CASSLLPSGGAADTQYF.

This clonotype has ten or more counts. The J gene is TRBJ2-3, the V gene TRBV7-2, with D unresolved. CDR1 and CDR2 from the germline V gene are SGHTA and FQGNSA. Trimming shortened V by 1 base and J by 2 bases, and 7 bases separated the two germline ends. The CDR3 sequence is 14 residues long. CDR3 nucleotides: TGTGCCAGCAGCTTAGACAGCTTCACAGATACGCAGTATTTT. Protein sequence: CASSLDSFTDTQYF.

This clonotype was counted ten times or more. The chain employs TRBV9 and TRBJ1-2; maybe TRBD1 (6 bases). This CDR3 region has 14 residues. V was cut by 2 bases and J by 4 bases, with 12 bases left in between. From germline, CDR1 is SGDLS and CDR2 YYNGEE. For the CDR3, the DNA is TGTGCCAGCAGCGTTCAGGACAGAAGCTATGGCTACACCTTC. Residues: CASSVQDRSYGYTF.

This clonotype was counted many times. This chain links TRBV19 with TRBJ2-3; unclear D gene. CDR1 is LNHDA and CDR2 is SQIVND in the germline V gene (reference sequence). V gave up 6 bases and J gave up 5 bases, with 12 bases separating them. The CDR3 is 13 amino acids. The DNA of the CDR3 is TGTGCCAGTAGCACTCCAAACCGAGATACGCAGTATTTT. It encodes CASSTPNRDTQYF.

This clonotype has a count of ten or more. V and J are TRBV29-1 and TRBJ2-1, with D perhaps TRBD1 (5 bases). The CDR3 length is 15 residues. Looked up from germline, CDR1 is SQVTM and CDR2 is ANQGSEA. The V end lost 0 bases, the J end lost 1 base, and 10 bases lay between the germline ends. This CDR3 reads CSVEDDGASYNEQFF. In DNA form, the CDR3 reads TGCAGCGTTGAAGATGATGGGGCATCCTACAATGAGCAGTTCTTC.

This clonotype was picked up many times. V is TRBV28 and J is TRBJ1-2; no clear D. In germline, CDR1 is MDHEN, CDR2 SYDVKM. This CDR3 spans 15 amino acids. Trimming pared 7 bases from V and 4 bases from J, leaving 19 bases between. This CDR3 reads CASTEGYSRRYGYTF. As DNA, the CDR3 is TGTGCCAGCACCGAAGGGTACAGTAGGCGCTATGGCTACACCTTC.

This clonotype was observed many times. This chain links TRBV29-1 with TRBJ2-1, with D perhaps matching TRBD2 (6 bases). The V end lost 6 bases, the J end lost 0 bases, and 24 bases lay between the germline ends. This CDR3 is 18 amino acids long. The germline V gene has CDR1 SQVTM and CDR2 ANQGSEA. Here the CDR3 DNA reads TGCAGCGTCGAGGGACTTGCGGACGGATGGAGCTCCTACAATGAGCAGTTCTTC. The encoded protein is CSVEGLADGWSSYNEQFF.

This clonotype was observed many times. The chain links TRBV27 to TRBJ2-2; D may be TRBD1 (5 bases). CDR1 is MNHEY, CDR2 SMNVEV, per germline (reference sequence). V shed 2 bases and J shed 5 bases, with 9 bases lying between them. The CDR3 extends over 14 amino acids. The CDR3 spells CASSLAGKTGELFF. CDR3 in DNA: TGTGCCAGCAGTTTAGCAGGGAAGACCGGGGAGCTGTTTTTT.

This clonotype was counted between two and nine times. This chain uses TRBV20-1 with TRBJ1-2, with TRBD1 matching 9 bases. Germline V CDR1 and CDR2: DFQATT, SNEGSKA (reference sequence). Trimming at V came to 6 bases and at J to 8 bases, leaving 7 bases not matched to a gene. The CDR3 spans 12 residues. This CDR3 reads CSAGDREVGYTF. The CDR3 region has the DNA TGCAGTGCGGGGGACAGGGAAGTGGGCTACACCTTC.

V and J are TRBV30 and TRBJ2-1; D may match TRBD1 or TRBD2 (6 bases each). Germline V gives CDR1 GTSNPN, CDR2 SVGIG (reference sequence). This CDR3 is 16 amino acids long. V gave up 0 bases and J gave up 4 bases, with 16 bases separating them. For the CDR3, the DNA is TGTGCCTGGAGTGTAGATGGGGGGCGGCTATACAATGAGCAGTTCTTC. Protein: CAWSVDGGRLYNEQFF.